This T cell receptor beta chain was sequenced during a study of T cells after yellow fever vaccination. Template switching with 5'RACE generated the TCR cDNA and added a universal primer site and UMIs. TCRdb reprocessed the 5' RACE reads via MiXCR and lists one record per CDR3 protein. The sample consists of 350,000 to 550,000 distinct CDR3 sequences, roughly a sixth of them appearing once. The CDR3 runs to 17 residues. V was shortened by 1 base and J by 4 bases, with 16 bases between the two germline ends. Germline V lookup: CDR1 MDHEN, CDR2 SYDVKM. This chain uses TRBV28 with TRBJ2-2; D possibly corresponds to TRBD2 (7 bases). The specimen comprised PBMCs, sampled before the yellow fever booster vaccination. The clonotype was recovered from a man aged 18 to 29 who received the YFV17D yellow fever vaccine. The chain's CDR3 is CASSLFSGGPPTGELFF. CDR3 in DNA: TGTGCCAGCAGTTTATTTTCCGGGGGGCCGCCCACCGGGGAGCTGTTTTTT.